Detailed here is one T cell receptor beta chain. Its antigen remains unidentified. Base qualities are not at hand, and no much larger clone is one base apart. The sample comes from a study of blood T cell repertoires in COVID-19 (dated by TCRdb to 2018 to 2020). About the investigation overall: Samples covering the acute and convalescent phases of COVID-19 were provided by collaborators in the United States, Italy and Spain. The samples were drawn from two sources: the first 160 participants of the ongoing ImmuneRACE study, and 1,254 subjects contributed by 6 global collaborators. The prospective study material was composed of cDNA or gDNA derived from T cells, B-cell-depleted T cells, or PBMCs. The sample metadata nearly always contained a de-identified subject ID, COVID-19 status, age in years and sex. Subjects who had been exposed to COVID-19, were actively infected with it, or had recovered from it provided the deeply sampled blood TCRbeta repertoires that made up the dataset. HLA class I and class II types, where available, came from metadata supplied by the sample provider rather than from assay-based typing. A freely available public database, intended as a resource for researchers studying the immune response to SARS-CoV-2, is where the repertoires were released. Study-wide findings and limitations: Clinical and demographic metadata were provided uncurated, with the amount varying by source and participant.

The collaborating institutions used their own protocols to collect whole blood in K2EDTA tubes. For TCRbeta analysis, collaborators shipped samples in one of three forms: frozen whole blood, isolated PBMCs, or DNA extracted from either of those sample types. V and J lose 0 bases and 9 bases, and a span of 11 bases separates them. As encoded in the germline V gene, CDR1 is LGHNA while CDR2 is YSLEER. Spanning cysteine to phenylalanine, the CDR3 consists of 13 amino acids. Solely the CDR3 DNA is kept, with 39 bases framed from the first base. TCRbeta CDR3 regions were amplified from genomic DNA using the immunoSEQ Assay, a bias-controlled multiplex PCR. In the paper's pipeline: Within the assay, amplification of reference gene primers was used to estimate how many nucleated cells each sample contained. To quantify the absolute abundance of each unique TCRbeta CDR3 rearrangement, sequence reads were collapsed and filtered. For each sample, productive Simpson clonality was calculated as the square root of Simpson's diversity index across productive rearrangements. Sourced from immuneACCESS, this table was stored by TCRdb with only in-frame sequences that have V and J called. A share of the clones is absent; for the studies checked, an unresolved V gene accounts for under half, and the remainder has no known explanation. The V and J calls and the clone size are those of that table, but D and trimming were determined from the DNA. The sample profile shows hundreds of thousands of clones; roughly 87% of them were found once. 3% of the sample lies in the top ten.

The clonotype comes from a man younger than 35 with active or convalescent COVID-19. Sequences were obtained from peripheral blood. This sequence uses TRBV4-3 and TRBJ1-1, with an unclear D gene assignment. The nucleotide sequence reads TGCGCCAGCAGCCAAGATGGGAGTAGGAAAGCTTTCTTT. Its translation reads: CASSQDGSRKAFF.